The T cell receptor beta chain described here comes from a study of cytomegalovirus exposure and HLA in healthy donors (dated by TCRdb to 2017 to 2019). Looking at the study overall: The 666 repertoires of the first cohort and the 95 to 150 validation repertoires were produced on the same platform, according to a later analysis. To predict cytomegalovirus infection status, the study combined high-throughput TCR immunosequencing, statistical association of individual TCRs with disease status, and machine learning. The aim of the study was to test whether cataloging public T cell receptors could identify signatures of past pathogen exposure. In addition to the first cohort of roughly 670 subjects, a separate validation cohort of approximately 110 different subjects was used. General study outcomes and caveats: The classifier was reported to diagnose cytomegalovirus status with high specificity and sensitivity in both the original and validation cohorts. According to the authors, the approach could potentially be generalized to other disease states and immunological phenotypes. A total of 164 TCR beta chains were listed by the study as associated with cytomegalovirus. A few of the identified cytomegalovirus-associated TCR beta chains were confirmed in vitro to be specific for cytomegalovirus antigens. A later analysis lacked HLA typing for the validation cohort, so it scored co-occurrence in that cohort across all 110 or so repertoires. Of the cluster scores, about 94% were above 0 in a later analysis, which found that TCRs clustered in the first cohort also tended to co-occur in the 95 to 150 validation repertoires. Most TCR sequences were observed very rarely across donors, whereas some public TCRs were present in many individuals.

CDR1 is given as SGDLS and CDR2 as YYNGEE, both from the germline V gene. Measured from the cysteine to the phenylalanine, the CDR3 is 15 residues long. Only the CDR3 DNA is retained, 45 bases long and in frame from the first base. V loses 4 bases of germline sequence and J loses 0 bases, and the interval between the two ends is 11 bases. The donors belonged to the validation cohort of about 110 subjects, which was separate from the roughly 670-subject first cohort. Library preparation employed the immunoSEQ multiplex PCR assay. In the original analysis: A statistical classification framework was built for diagnosing cytomegalovirus status from the catalog of TCR beta chain sequences. TCRdb took over this immuneACCESS table, retaining in-frame rearrangements with V and J assigned. Such tables are incomplete; in checked studies, under half of the missing clones stem from an unresolved V gene, and the remainder is unexplained. V and J calls and clone size are copied from that table; D and trimming were computed from the DNA. The sample profile shows about 360,000 clones; approximately 90% of them were found once. The top ten clonotypes cover 0.83% of the sample.

For this clone: No antigen is known for it. No much larger clonotype is one base removed from it; base qualities were not supplied.

This clonotype was obtained from a woman aged 18-30 years in good health and CMV-seronegative. The chain couples TRBV9 to TRBJ1-3; TRBD1 is a possible D gene, resting on 6 matching bases. Material for sequencing was PBMCs. The bases are TGTGCCAGCAGCTTACAGGGTAGCTCTGGAAACACCATATATTTT. This codes for CASSLQGSSGNTIYF.